This T cell receptor (beta chain) was sequenced during a study of naive and memory T cell subsets. Findings of the study overall: Diversity fell and Gini index rose from naive through CM, EM, EMRA. Possibly reflecting memory cells re-expressing CD45RA, a few larger clonotypes occurred in naive repertoires, especially CD8.

V was clipped by 6 bases and J by 2 bases; unmatched bases: 4. Germline CDR1 MDHEN, CDR2 SYDVKM. This CDR3 is 16 amino acids long. CD4+ T cell IFNgamma after overnight CMV lysate exposure gave donor CMV status. As regards this clonotype: What it binds is not known.

Both TRBC1 and TRBC2 were covered by a beta constant-region primer of two equimolar oligonucleotides. Ligated cDNA was amplified by four rounds of PCR with nested alpha and beta constant-region primers and SP2. Via MiXCR, TCRdb re-called the UMI-ligation and nested PCR reads, giving one row per CDR3 protein. The data contain just over 80,000 distinct CDR3 sequences, around 9% of them singletons. The source of this sequence is a human donor in good health. The rearrangement joins TRBV28 to TRBJ2-3; 14 nucleotides line up with TRBD2. Specimen: naive CD8+ T cells from blood. CDR3 protein: CASRLGLAGDTDTQYF. The CDR3 DNA reads TGTGCCAGCAGATTGGGACTAGCGGGGGACACAGATACGCAGTATTTT.